Listed below are T cell receptor beta chains from one sample, sequenced in a study of T cells after yellow fever vaccination. In TCRdb, the 5' RACE reads were re-called with MiXCR into one record per CDR3 protein. The sample shows about 360,000 distinct CDR3 sequences, over 5% of them seen only once. The specimen comprised PBMCs, sampled 5 days after the yellow fever booster vaccination. These receptors came from a man younger than 45 who received the YFV17D yellow fever vaccine. The CDR3 runs from the conserved cysteine through the conserved F or W. The D gene is left open where the match is weak. Size values are once, few and many counts, or a class for expanded clones, and some rows have none.

clone_size	d_call	j_call	v_call	cdr3_nt	cdr3_aa
few	TRBD2	TRBJ2-1	TRBV20-1	TGCAGTGCTTGGACTAGAAATGAGCAGTTCTTC	CSAWTRNEQFF
many	NA	TRBJ2-1	TRBV12-3/TRBV12-4	TGTGCCAGCAGCTTAAGTAATGAGCAGTTCTTC	CASSLSNEQFF
NA	NA	TRBJ2-1	TRBV9	TGTGCCAGCAGCGCGATGTTTAGAGCAGGGGACAATGAGCAGTTCTTC	CASSAMFRAGDNEQFF
NA	TRBD1	TRBJ2-1	TRBV10-2	TGCGCCAGCAGGAGAGGGGGCGATGAGCAGTTCTTC	CASRRGGDEQFF
NA	TRBD2	TRBJ2-1	TRBV6-1	TGTGCCAGCAGACTTCTAGCGGGAACTTACAATGAGCAGTTCTTC	CASRLLAGTYNEQFF
NA	NA	TRBJ2-5	TRBV15	TGTGCCACCAGCTCTAAAAACGCAGAAACCCGTCAGAGGACCCAGTACTTC	CATSSKNAETRQRTQYF
few	TRBD1	TRBJ2-2	TRBV29-1	TGCAGCGTTGAGCAGGGGGCAAACACCGGGGAGCTGTTTTTT	CSVEQGANTGELFF
many	TRBD2	TRBJ2-1	TRBV6-4	TGTGCCAGCAGTCCTTTCCCGGGACTAGCGGGAGGTTTTGACAATGAGCAGTTCTTC	CASSPFPGLAGGFDNEQFF
few	NA	TRBJ2-7	TRBV12-3/TRBV12-4	TGTGCCAGCAGCACCGGGCCCGTCTCCTACGAGCAGTACTTC	CASSTGPVSYEQYF
NA	NA	TRBJ2-1	TRBV5-1	TGCGCCAGCAGCTTGAGCCCAGCGTGGATAACTGAGCAGTTCTTC	CASSLSPAWITEQFF
many	NA	TRBJ2-2	TRBV29-1	TGCAGCGTTGACCCAACGGGGGCCGCCGGGGAGCTGTTTTTT	CSVDPTGAAGELFF